This is a list of T cell receptor beta chains from one sample in a study of blood T cell repertoires in COVID-19. Produced via immunoSEQ multiplex PCR; TCRdb's table is partial and in-frame only. Here the sample spans 60,000 to 70,000 clones, around 87% being singletons. Sequencing used peripheral blood. The receptors stem from a woman aged 55-70 years with acute or convalescent COVID-19. Each CDR3 is given with its conserved first and last residue. The order of the fields is V gene, clone size, D gene, J gene, CDR3 protein, CDR3 DNA. The D gene is left open where the match is weak. Clone size is given for some rows only: seen once, a few or many times, or a class if the clone is expanded.

v_call: TRBV6-5; clone_size: NA; d_call: NA; j_call: TRBJ2-5; cdr3_aa: CASSYLGRDEETQYF; cdr3_nt: TGTGCCAGCAGTTACCTCGGGAGAGACGAAGAGACCCAGTACTTC
v_call: TRBV5-1; clone_size: NA; d_call: TRBD2; j_call: TRBJ2-1; cdr3_aa: CASSPGLAPSYNEQFF; cdr3_nt: TGCGCCAGCAGCCCCGGACTAGCCCCTTCCTACAATGAGCAGTTCTTC
v_call: TRBV5-1; clone_size: NA; d_call: TRBD1; j_call: TRBJ1-1; cdr3_aa: CASSFPGGGMNTEAFF; cdr3_nt: TGCGCCAGCAGCTTTCCAGGGGGAGGCATGAACACTGAAGCTTTCTTT
v_call: TRBV6-5; clone_size: NA; d_call: NA; j_call: TRBJ1-2; cdr3_aa: CASKTGSLRGYTF; cdr3_nt: TGTGCCAGCAAAACAGGCTCTTTACGTGGCTACACCTTC
v_call: TRBV10-1; clone_size: NA; d_call: NA; j_call: TRBJ1-5; cdr3_aa: CASRGACQPQHF; cdr3_nt: TGCGCCAGCAGGGGGGCCTGTCAGCCCCAGCATTTT
v_call: TRBV6-5; clone_size: NA; d_call: NA; j_call: TRBJ2-2; cdr3_aa: CASSHSGGTGELFF; cdr3_nt: TGTGCCAGCAGTCACTCCGGGGGCACCGGGGAGCTGTTTTTT
v_call: TRBV28; clone_size: NA; d_call: NA; j_call: TRBJ1-2; cdr3_aa: CASTWSRGSLYGYTF; cdr3_nt: TGTGCCAGCACCTGGTCCCGGGGGAGCCTCTATGGCTACACCTTC
v_call: TRBV30; clone_size: NA; d_call: TRBD2; j_call: TRBJ2-1; cdr3_aa: CAWSVRGGLGNEQFF; cdr3_nt: TGTGCCTGGAGTGTACGGGGGGGACTCGGCAATGAGCAGTTCTTC
v_call: TRBV7-7; clone_size: NA; d_call: TRBD2; j_call: TRBJ2-1; cdr3_aa: CASSLAPGGEQFF; cdr3_nt: TGTGCCAGCAGCTTAGCCCCGGGGGGGGAGCAGTTCTTC
v_call: TRBV5-1; clone_size: once; d_call: NA; j_call: TRBJ1-3; cdr3_aa: CASSLAGFGNTIYF; cdr3_nt: TGCGCCAGCAGCTTGGCCGGGTTCGGAAACACCATATATTTT
v_call: TRBV30; clone_size: NA; d_call: NA; j_call: TRBJ2-1; cdr3_aa: CAWGPLSGGEQFF; cdr3_nt: TGTGCCTGGGGTCCTCTTAGCGGAGGGGAGCAGTTCTTC
v_call: TRBV15; clone_size: NA; d_call: TRBD1; j_call: TRBJ2-1; cdr3_aa: CATSRGNRGPGNEQFF; cdr3_nt: TGTGCCACCAGCAGAGGCAACAGGGGGCCCGGCAATGAGCAGTTCTTC
v_call: TRBV2; clone_size: NA; d_call: NA; j_call: TRBJ2-1; cdr3_aa: CASSVAPEDFSYNEQFF; cdr3_nt: TGTGCCAGCAGTGTCGCTCCGGAGGATTTTTCCTACAATGAGCAGTTCTTC
v_call: TRBV7-3; clone_size: NA; d_call: NA; j_call: TRBJ2-1; cdr3_aa: CASSPKLGYNEQFF; cdr3_nt: TGTGCCAGCAGCCCAAAACTAGGCTACAATGAGCAGTTCTTC
v_call: TRBV4-1; clone_size: once; d_call: TRBD1; j_call: TRBJ1-2; cdr3_aa: CASSPTETGSFGYGYTF; cdr3_nt: TGCGCCAGCAGCCCGACCGAGACAGGGAGCTTCGGCTATGGCTACACCTTC
v_call: TRBV5-4; clone_size: NA; d_call: NA; j_call: TRBJ1-6; cdr3_aa: CASSLLTRGIYNSPLHF; cdr3_nt: TGTGCCAGCAGCTTATTGACCCGAGGGATTTATAATTCACCCCTCCACTTT
v_call: TRBV7-9; clone_size: NA; d_call: NA; j_call: TRBJ1-2; cdr3_aa: CASSFSGSNYGYTF; cdr3_nt: TGTGCCAGCAGCTTTTCAGGGTCTAACTATGGCTACACCTTC
v_call: TRBV29-1; clone_size: NA; d_call: NA; j_call: TRBJ1-2; cdr3_aa: CSASMDGYTF; cdr3_nt: TGCAGCGCCAGTATGGATGGCTACACCTTC
v_call: TRBV29-1; clone_size: NA; d_call: NA; j_call: TRBJ1-3; cdr3_aa: CSGGHRNTIYF; cdr3_nt: TGCAGCGGTGGACATCGAAACACCATATATTTT
v_call: TRBV29-1; clone_size: NA; d_call: NA; j_call: TRBJ1-4; cdr3_aa: CSVGSQDLGGKLFF; cdr3_nt: TGCAGCGTTGGGTCACAGGACCTGGGTGGAAAACTGTTTTTT
v_call: TRBV9; clone_size: NA; d_call: NA; j_call: TRBJ1-1; cdr3_aa: CASSPRGVVGNTEAFF; cdr3_nt: TGTGCCAGCAGCCCCCGGGGAGTGGTGGGGAACACTGAAGCTTTCTTT
v_call: TRBV19; clone_size: NA; d_call: NA; j_call: TRBJ2-3; cdr3_aa: CASSIGTSLADTQYF; cdr3_nt: TGTGCCAGTAGTATAGGCACTAGCTTGGCAGATACGCAGTATTTT
v_call: TRBV7-2; clone_size: NA; d_call: TRBD2; j_call: TRBJ2-3; cdr3_aa: CASTRGLADTSDTQYF; cdr3_nt: TGTGCCAGCACCCGGGGCCTAGCGGATACCTCAGATACGCAGTATTTT
v_call: TRBV6-6; clone_size: NA; d_call: NA; j_call: TRBJ2-3; cdr3_aa: CATTPGTQEDTQYF; cdr3_nt: TGTGCCACCACCCCGGGAACCCAGGAAGATACGCAGTATTTT
v_call: TRBV7-9; clone_size: NA; d_call: TRBD1; j_call: TRBJ1-1; cdr3_aa: CASRKTGVTEAFF; cdr3_nt: TGTGCCAGCAGAAAAACAGGGGTCACTGAAGCTTTCTTT
v_call: TRBV18; clone_size: NA; d_call: TRBD1; j_call: TRBJ1-1; cdr3_aa: CASSPPRTGNTEAFF; cdr3_nt: TGTGCCAGCTCACCACCGAGGACAGGGAACACTGAAGCTTTCTTT
v_call: TRBV10-2; clone_size: NA; d_call: NA; j_call: TRBJ2-5; cdr3_aa: CASRSGVETQYF; cdr3_nt: TGCGCCAGCAGGTCGGGGGTTGAGACCCAGTACTTC
v_call: TRBV13; clone_size: NA; d_call: TRBD2; j_call: TRBJ2-1; cdr3_aa: CASSGSGENSYNEQFF; cdr3_nt: TGTGCCAGCAGCGGGAGCGGGGAAAACTCCTACAATGAGCAGTTCTTC
v_call: TRBV11-2; clone_size: once; d_call: TRBD2; j_call: TRBJ2-1; cdr3_aa: CASSSRLAGEFFYEQFF; cdr3_nt: TGTGCCAGCAGCAGCCGACTAGCGGGAGAGTTTTTCTATGAGCAGTTCTTC
v_call: TRBV7-2; clone_size: once; d_call: NA; j_call: TRBJ1-4; cdr3_aa: CASSLSAGQISEKLFF; cdr3_nt: TGTGCCAGCAGCTTAAGCGCAGGGCAGATTAGTGAAAAACTGTTTTTT
v_call: TRBV7-9; clone_size: few; d_call: TRBD1; j_call: TRBJ1-2; cdr3_aa: CASSLAGQGAGYGYTF; cdr3_nt: TGTGCCAGCAGCTTAGCGGGACAGGGGGCGGGCTATGGCTACACCTTC
v_call: TRBV19; clone_size: NA; d_call: NA; j_call: TRBJ1-5; cdr3_aa: CASKVPGSNQPQHF; cdr3_nt: TGTGCCAGTAAAGTTCCAGGTAGCAATCAGCCCCAGCATTTT
v_call: TRBV6-5; clone_size: NA; d_call: NA; j_call: TRBJ1-3; cdr3_aa: CASSYSRLSGNTIYF; cdr3_nt: TGTGCCAGCAGTTACTCGAGGCTATCTGGAAACACCATATATTTT
v_call: TRBV29-1; clone_size: NA; d_call: TRBD2; j_call: TRBJ2-1; cdr3_aa: CSVEGLAGEEQFF; cdr3_nt: TGCAGCGTTGAAGGACTAGCGGGAGAGGAGCAGTTCTTC
v_call: TRBV9; clone_size: NA; d_call: NA; j_call: TRBJ1-1; cdr3_aa: CASSDRPGAEAFF; cdr3_nt: TGTGCCAGCAGCGACAGGCCAGGCGCTGAAGCTTTCTTT
v_call: TRBV29-1; clone_size: NA; d_call: TRBD1; j_call: TRBJ1-2; cdr3_aa: CSVWDSARGYTF; cdr3_nt: TGCAGCGTTTGGGACAGTGCCCGGGGCTACACCTTC
v_call: TRBV7-9; clone_size: few; d_call: NA; j_call: TRBJ1-1; cdr3_aa: CASSLGQVNTEAFF; cdr3_nt: TGTGCCAGCAGCTTGGGTCAGGTGAACACTGAAGCTTTCTTT
v_call: TRBV28; clone_size: NA; d_call: NA; j_call: TRBJ1-1; cdr3_aa: CASSLDTMNTEAFF; cdr3_nt: TGTGCCAGCAGCCTGGACACAATGAACACTGAAGCTTTCTTT
v_call: TRBV3-1/TRBV3-2; clone_size: NA; d_call: NA; j_call: TRBJ1-6; cdr3_aa: CASSQDWGNSPLHF; cdr3_nt: TGTGCCAGCAGCCAAGATTGGGGCAATTCACCCCTCCACTTT
v_call: TRBV6-6; clone_size: NA; d_call: NA; j_call: TRBJ1-4; cdr3_aa: CASSTDAAEKLFF; cdr3_nt: TGTGCCAGCAGCACGGATGCGGCTGAGAAACTGTTTTTT
v_call: TRBV5-1; clone_size: NA; d_call: TRBD2; j_call: TRBJ2-5; cdr3_aa: CASSLSGTRSETQYF; cdr3_nt: TGCGCCAGCAGCTTGTCCGGGACTAGATCAGAGACCCAGTACTTC
v_call: TRBV6-6; clone_size: NA; d_call: TRBD2; j_call: TRBJ2-3; cdr3_aa: CASHDSGGSTDTQYF; cdr3_nt: TGTGCCAGCCACGATAGCGGGGGGAGCACAGATACGCAGTATTTT
v_call: TRBV4-1; clone_size: NA; d_call: TRBD2; j_call: TRBJ2-3; cdr3_aa: CASSQLQGLAVTDTQYF; cdr3_nt: TGCGCCAGCAGCCAGCTACAGGGACTAGCGGTCACAGATACGCAGTATTTT
v_call: TRBV20-1; clone_size: NA; d_call: NA; j_call: TRBJ2-1; cdr3_aa: CSASGSGVYNEQFF; cdr3_nt: TGCAGTGCTAGTGGCTCAGGGGTGTACAATGAGCAGTTCTTC
v_call: TRBV27; clone_size: NA; d_call: NA; j_call: TRBJ1-4; cdr3_aa: CASTGSNEKLFF; cdr3_nt: TGTGCCAGCACGGGGAGTAATGAAAAACTGTTTTTT
v_call: TRBV27; clone_size: NA; d_call: TRBD1; j_call: TRBJ1-2; cdr3_aa: CASSLQTGGKGYTF; cdr3_nt: TGTGCCAGCAGTTTACAGACAGGGGGCAAAGGCTACACCTTC
v_call: TRBV19; clone_size: NA; d_call: NA; j_call: TRBJ1-5; cdr3_aa: CASSEQQGPQHF; cdr3_nt: TGTGCCAGTAGCGAACAGCAGGGGCCCCAGCATTTT
v_call: TRBV25-1; clone_size: NA; d_call: NA; j_call: TRBJ1-2; cdr3_aa: CASSPDSFGRYTF; cdr3_nt: TGTGCCAGCAGCCCCGACAGCTTCGGGCGCTACACCTTC
v_call: TRBV9; clone_size: NA; d_call: NA; j_call: TRBJ2-1; cdr3_aa: CASSVSTFGEQFF; cdr3_nt: TGTGCCAGCAGCGTCTCAACTTTTGGTGAGCAGTTCTTC
v_call: TRBV6-5; clone_size: NA; d_call: NA; j_call: TRBJ1-1; cdr3_aa: CASTLSGGGTEAFF; cdr3_nt: TGTGCCAGCACCTTAAGTGGGGGGGGAACTGAAGCTTTCTTT
v_call: TRBV29-1; clone_size: NA; d_call: NA; j_call: TRBJ1-1; cdr3_aa: CSVRNTATMNTEAFF; cdr3_nt: TGCAGCGTGCGTAACACAGCCACAATGAACACTGAAGCTTTCTTT
v_call: TRBV18; clone_size: NA; d_call: NA; j_call: TRBJ2-1; cdr3_aa: CASSPLRQAPYNEQFF; cdr3_nt: TGTGCCAGCTCACCACTAAGGCAGGCCCCCTACAATGAGCAGTTCTTC
v_call: TRBV7-9; clone_size: NA; d_call: NA; j_call: TRBJ2-5; cdr3_aa: CASSPLYQETQYF; cdr3_nt: TGTGCCAGCAGCCCGCTATACCAAGAGACCCAGTACTTC
v_call: TRBV6-5; clone_size: once; d_call: NA; j_call: TRBJ2-5; cdr3_aa: CASNREETQYF; cdr3_nt: TGTGCCAGCAACAGGGAAGAGACCCAGTACTTC
v_call: TRBV2; clone_size: NA; d_call: NA; j_call: TRBJ1-2; cdr3_aa: CASSAERDKGFHYGYTF; cdr3_nt: TGTGCCAGCAGTGCCGAGCGGGACAAAGGCTTTCACTATGGCTACACCTTC
v_call: TRBV7-2; clone_size: NA; d_call: NA; j_call: TRBJ1-1; cdr3_aa: CASSFLTGAEAFF; cdr3_nt: TGTGCCAGCAGCTTTCTGACGGGGGCTGAAGCTTTCTTT
v_call: TRBV18; clone_size: once; d_call: TRBD2; j_call: TRBJ2-2; cdr3_aa: CASSPVGLAGGSNTGELFF; cdr3_nt: TGTGCCAGCTCACCCGTTGGACTAGCGGGGGGCTCGAACACCGGGGAGCTGTTTTTT
v_call: TRBV5-5; clone_size: once; d_call: TRBD2; j_call: TRBJ2-3; cdr3_aa: CASSGGTSGYTDTQYF; cdr3_nt: TGTGCCAGCAGCGGCGGGACTAGCGGATACACAGATACGCAGTATTTT
v_call: TRBV27; clone_size: NA; d_call: NA; j_call: TRBJ1-6; cdr3_aa: CASSFGYSPLHF; cdr3_nt: TGTGCCAGCAGTTTCGGGTATTCACCCCTCCACTTT
v_call: TRBV23-1; clone_size: NA; d_call: NA; j_call: TRBJ1-2; cdr3_aa: CASSQEGASYGYTF; cdr3_nt: TGCGCCAGCAGTCAAGAAGGAGCTAGCTATGGCTACACCTTC